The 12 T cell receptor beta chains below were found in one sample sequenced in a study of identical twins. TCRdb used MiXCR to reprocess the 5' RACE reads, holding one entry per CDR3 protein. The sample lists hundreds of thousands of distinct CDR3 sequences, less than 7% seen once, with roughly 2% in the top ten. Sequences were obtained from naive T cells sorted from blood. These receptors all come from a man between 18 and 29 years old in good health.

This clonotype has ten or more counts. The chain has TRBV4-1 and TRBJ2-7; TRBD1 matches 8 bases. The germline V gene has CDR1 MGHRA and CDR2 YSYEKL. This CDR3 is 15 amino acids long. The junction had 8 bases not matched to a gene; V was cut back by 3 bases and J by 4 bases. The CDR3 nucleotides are TGCGCCAGCAGCCAGGGCTCGGACAGGGCTTACGAGCAGTACGTC. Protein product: CASSQGSDRAYEQYV.

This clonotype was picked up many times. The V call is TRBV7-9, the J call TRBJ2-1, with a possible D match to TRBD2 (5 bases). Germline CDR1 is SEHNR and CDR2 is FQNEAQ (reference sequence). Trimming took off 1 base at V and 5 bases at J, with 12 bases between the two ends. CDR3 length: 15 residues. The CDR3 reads CASSLGGVPDNEQFF. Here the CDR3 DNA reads TGTGCCAGCAGCTTAGGGGGAGTCCCCGACAATGAGCAGTTCTTC.

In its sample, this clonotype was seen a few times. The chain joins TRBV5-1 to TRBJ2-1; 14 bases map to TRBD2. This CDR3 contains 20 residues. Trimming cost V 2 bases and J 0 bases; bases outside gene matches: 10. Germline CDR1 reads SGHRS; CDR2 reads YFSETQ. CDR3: CASSLPGLAGALTSYNEQFF. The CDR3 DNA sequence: TGCGCCAGCAGCTTACCGGGACTAGCGGGAGCATTGACCTCCTACAATGAGCAGTTCTTC.

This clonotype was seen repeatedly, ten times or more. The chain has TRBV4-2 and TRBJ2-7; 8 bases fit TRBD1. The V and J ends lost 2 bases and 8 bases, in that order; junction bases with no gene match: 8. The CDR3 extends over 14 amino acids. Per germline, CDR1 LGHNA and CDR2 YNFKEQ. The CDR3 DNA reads TGTGCCAGCAGCCAATCACCGGGACAGGACAAGCAGTACTTC. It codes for CASSQSPGQDKQYF.

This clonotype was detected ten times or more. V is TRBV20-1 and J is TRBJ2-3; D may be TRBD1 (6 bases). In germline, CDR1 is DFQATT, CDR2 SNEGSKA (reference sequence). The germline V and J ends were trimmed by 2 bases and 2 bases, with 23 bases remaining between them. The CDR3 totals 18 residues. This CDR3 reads CSARPSGLGQKHTDTQYF. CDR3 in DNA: TGCAGTGCTAGACCCTCTGGACTTGGACAGAAGCACACAGATACGCAGTATTTT.

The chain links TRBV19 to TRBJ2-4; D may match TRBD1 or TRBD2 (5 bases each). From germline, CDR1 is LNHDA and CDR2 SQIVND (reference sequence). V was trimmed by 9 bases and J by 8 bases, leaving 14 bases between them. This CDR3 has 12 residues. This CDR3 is CASRGHRDIQYF. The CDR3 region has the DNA TGTGCCAGCCGGGGCCACCGGGACATTCAGTACTTC.

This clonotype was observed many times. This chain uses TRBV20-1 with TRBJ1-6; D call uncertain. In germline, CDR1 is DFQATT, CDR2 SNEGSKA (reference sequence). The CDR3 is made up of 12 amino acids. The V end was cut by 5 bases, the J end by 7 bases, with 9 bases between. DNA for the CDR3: TGCAGTGCTCCCGTGGCGAATTCACCCCTCCACTTT. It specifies CSAPVANSPLHF.

CDR3: CASSPGPRLDEQYF. Here the CDR3 DNA reads TGTGCCAGCAGCCCGGGACCCAGGCTCGACGAGCAGTACTTC. This chain uses TRBV12-3 or TRBV12-4 with TRBJ2-7; possibly TRBD1 or TRBD2 for D (5 bases each). The CDR3 is 14 amino acids. Trimming took 6 bases from V and 5 from J, leaving 17 bases between them.

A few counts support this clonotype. In nucleotides, the CDR3 is TGCGCCAGCAGGGATCAGGGTCGAGCTAATGAAAAACTGTTTTTT. This sequence encodes CASRDQGRANEKLFF. The V and J genes are TRBV5-1 and TRBJ1-4, with D perhaps matching TRBD1 (5 bases). Trimming took 5 bases from V and 3 from J, leaving 14 bases between them. The CDR3 loop spans 15 amino acids. CDR1 is SGHRS, CDR2 YFSETQ, per germline.

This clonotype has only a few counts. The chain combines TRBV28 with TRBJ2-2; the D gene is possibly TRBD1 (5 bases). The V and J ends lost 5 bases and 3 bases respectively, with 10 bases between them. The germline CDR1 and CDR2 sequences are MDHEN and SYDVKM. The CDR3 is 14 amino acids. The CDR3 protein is CASSPGIYTGELFF. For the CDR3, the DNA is TGTGCCAGCAGTCCAGGGATCTACACCGGGGAGCTGTTTTTT.

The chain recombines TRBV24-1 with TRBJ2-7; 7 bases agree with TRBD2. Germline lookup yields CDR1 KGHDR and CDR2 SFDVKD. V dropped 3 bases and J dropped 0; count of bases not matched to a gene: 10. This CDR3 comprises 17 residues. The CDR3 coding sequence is TGTGCCACCAGTGATCCCGGGTGGGAGGGAGACTCCTACGAGCAGTACGTC. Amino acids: CATSDPGWEGDSYEQYV.

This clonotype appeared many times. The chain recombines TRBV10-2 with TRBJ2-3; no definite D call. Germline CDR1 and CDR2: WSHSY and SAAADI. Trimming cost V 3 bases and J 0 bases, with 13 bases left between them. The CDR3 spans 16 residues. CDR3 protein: CASSEGQDASTDTQYF. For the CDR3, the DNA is TGCGCCAGCAGTGAAGGTCAGGACGCTAGCACAGATACGCAGTATTTT.